This is a list of T cell receptor beta chains from one sample in a study of T cell repertoires in cytomegalovirus infection. MiXCR was run by TCRdb on the reads, yielding one entry per CDR3 protein. Altogether hundreds of thousands of distinct CDR3 sequences are present, approximately 32% being singletons, with the ten largest covering roughly an eighth. The sequencing input was PBMCs. Source of these receptors: a human donor in good health (CMV status not recorded). Some clones in this sample may be carry-over from other donors' samples. Both conserved end residues are part of each CDR3. Each record gives: D gene, clone size, J gene, V gene, CDR3 protein, CDR3 DNA. D genes are given only for firm matches. Part of the rows lack a size; the others show once, few, many or a class for expanded clones.

- - TRBJ2-7 TRBV7-2 CASSQHSPYEQYF TGTGCCAGCAGCCAGCATAGCCCCTACGAGCAGTACTTC
TRBD1 - TRBJ2-2 TRBV24-1 CATSERTGTGELFF TGTGCCACCAGTGAAAGGACAGGGACCGGGGAGCTGTTTTTT
- few TRBJ2-7 TRBV6-2/TRBV6-3 CASKPRQVLSYEQYF TGTGCCAGCAAACCGCGGCAGGTCCTCTCCTACGAGCAGTACTTC
TRBD1 few TRBJ2-7 TRBV6-6 CASSPRQGYYEQYF TGTGCCAGCAGCCCGCGACAGGGCTACTACGAGCAGTACTTC
TRBD1 - TRBJ2-7 TRBV20-1 CSTTGGHEQYF TGCAGCACGACAGGGGGCCACGAGCAGTACTTC
- - TRBJ2-5 TRBV27 CASSLPGQPKQTQYF TGTGCCAGCAGTTTACCGGGACAACCGAAACAGACCCAGTACTTC
- few TRBJ2-7 TRBV6-5 CASSRPPTRGNSYEQYF TGTGCCAGCAGCCGACCCCCTACACGGGGGAACTCCTACGAGCAGTACTTC
TRBD2 many TRBJ2-5 TRBV7-2 CASSPPPGLAGDRGETQYF TGTGCCAGCAGCCCGCCCCCGGGACTAGCGGGGGACAGGGGGGAGACCCAGTACTTC
TRBD1 few TRBJ2-7 TRBV10-3 CAISEPGQGSSYEQYF TGTGCCATCAGTGAGCCGGGACAGGGGAGCTCCTACGAGCAGTACTTC
TRBD1 - TRBJ1-1 TRBV23-1 CASSQSPGGITEAFF TGCGCCAGCAGTCAATCGCCAGGGGGCATCACTGAAGCTTTCTTT
- few TRBJ2-6 TRBV6-1 CASSELSGANVLTF TGTGCCAGCAGTGAATTGTCAGGGGCCAACGTCCTGACTTTC
- few TRBJ2-5 TRBV12-3/TRBV12-4 CASSFARGRQKETQYF TGTGCCAGCAGTTTCGCTCGGGGACGGCAAAAAGAGACCCAGTACTTC
- - TRBJ2-2 TRBV19 CASRQDWAGELFF TGTGCCAGTAGGCAAGACTGGGCCGGGGAGCTGTTTTTT
- few TRBJ2-1 TRBV6-1 CASHRDVYNEQFF TGTGCCAGCCACCGGGACGTTTACAATGAGCAGTTCTTC
- few TRBJ2-5 TRBV7-6 CASSSAGVGETQYF TGTGCCAGCAGCTCCGCCGGGGTTGGAGAGACCCAGTACTTC
- few TRBJ1-2 TRBV2 CASSGGSGTEDSYGYTF TGTGCCAGCAGTGGGGGTTCCGGGACGGAAGACTCCTATGGCTACACCTTC
- - TRBJ1-1 TRBV29-1 CSVDVGGTEAFF TGCAGCGTTGATGTGGGGGGCACTGAAGCTTTCTTT
TRBD2 - TRBJ2-5 TRBV6-2/TRBV6-3 CASSYERGTKETQYF TGTGCCAGCAGTTACGAGCGGGGGACCAAAGAGACCCAGTACTTC
- - TRBJ1-1 TRBV25-1 CASSDLPGVSTEAFF TGTGCCAGCAGTGATCTCCCAGGGGTGAGCACTGAAGCTTTCTTT
TRBD1 - TRBJ2-1 TRBV7-9 CASSLVFGTGDYNEQFF TGTGCCAGCAGCTTAGTCTTCGGGACAGGGGACTACAATGAGCAGTTCTTC
TRBD2 many TRBJ2-7 TRBV7-2 CASSSRSIAGGPYEQYF TGTGCCAGCAGCTCTCGTTCTATAGCGGGGGGGCCCTACGAGCAGTACTTC
- few TRBJ1-2 TRBV12-3/TRBV12-4 CASSLSQVGLYGYTF TGTGCCAGCAGTTTATCTCAGGTGGGGCTGTATGGCTACACCTTC
TRBD1 many TRBJ2-2 TRBV7-2 CASSLPWGQPNTGELFF TGTGCCAGCAGCTTACCCTGGGGACAGCCGAACACCGGGGAGCTGTTTTTT
TRBD1 - TRBJ2-7 TRBV28 CASSLDSPAGTGGYEQYF TGTGCCAGCAGTTTGGATTCGCCCGCCGGGACAGGGGGCTACGAGCAGTACTTC
- - TRBJ1-2 TRBV14 CASSQGSGYGYTF TGTGCCAGCAGCCAAGGGTCTGGGTACGGCTACACCTTC
TRBD1 - TRBJ2-1 TRBV19 CASTPGQGAYNEQFF TGTGCCAGTACTCCGGGACAGGGGGCCTACAATGAGCAGTTCTTC
- - TRBJ2-7 TRBV6-1 CASIYERLVSLEQYF TGTGCCAGCATTTACGAGCGTCTGGTCAGTCTCGAGCAGTACTTC
- few TRBJ2-7 TRBV2 CASTLSAGRVAGGQGQYF TGTGCCAGCACCCTATCGGCGGGGAGAGTAGCGGGGGGACAGGGGCAGTACTTC
- few TRBJ1-1 TRBV27 CASSPLGGANTEAFF TGTGCCAGCAGTCCCCTTGGGGGGGCGAACACTGAAGCTTTCTTT
TRBD1 - TRBJ1-5 TRBV19 CASSPRDRAYSNQPQHF TGTGCCAGTAGCCCTCGGGACAGAGCCTATAGCAATCAGCCCCAGCATTTT
- - TRBJ1-5 TRBV7-2 CASSLEVHGGLDQPQHF TGTGCCAGCAGCTTAGAGGTGCACGGGGGGCTTGATCAGCCCCAGCATTTT
- - TRBJ2-7 TRBV27 CASSSKTGGSLYEQYF TGTGCCAGCAGTTCGAAGACAGGAGGATCTCTCTACGAGCAGTACTTC
- - TRBJ1-4 TRBV12-3/TRBV12-4 CASSLGTAPGNEKLFF TGTGCCAGCAGTTTAGGGACGGCCCCCGGGAATGAAAAACTGTTTTTT
- once TRBJ1-3 TRBV27 CASLSLAGGGNTIYF TGTGCCAGCTTATCCCTTGCGGGTGGAGGAAACACCATATATTTT
TRBD1 - TRBJ1-4 TRBV20-1 CSAINRGSEKLFF TGCAGTGCTATAAACAGGGGGAGTGAAAAACTGTTTTTT
- - TRBJ2-3 TRBV4-1 CASSQVATRSTDTQYF TGCGCCAGCAGCCAAGTGGCGACACGAAGCACAGATACGCAGTATTTT
TRBD1 many TRBJ1-1 TRBV7-6 CASSQPDRGYEAFF TGTGCCAGCAGCCAACCCGACAGGGGGTATGAAGCTTTCTTT
- - TRBJ1-5 TRBV24-1 CATSEWDKNQPQHF TGTGCCACCAGTGAGTGGGACAAAAATCAGCCCCAGCATTTT
TRBD1 - TRBJ2-7 TRBV11-3 CASSFGQGSEQYF TGTGCCAGCAGCTTCGGACAGGGCAGCGAGCAGTACTTC
- - TRBJ1-5 TRBV2 CASSQTGCGQPQHF TGTGCCAGCAGTCAAACAGGGTGCGGTCAGCCCCAGCATTTT
- - TRBJ1-4 TRBV5-4 CASSSGPDEKLFF TGTGCCAGCAGCTCGGGCCCGGATGAAAAACTGTTTTTT
- few TRBJ2-1 TRBV7-9 CASSPTFRQFF TGTGCCAGCAGCCCAACATTTCGGCAGTTCTTC
- - TRBJ1-4 TRBV7-9 CASSSTPANEKLFF TGTGCCAGCAGTTCGACACCGGCTAATGAAAAACTGTTTTTT
- few TRBJ1-3 TRBV7-2 CASSGVLVGNTIYF TGTGCCAGCTCAGGGGTCCTAGTGGGAAACACCATATATTTT
TRBD1 many TRBJ2-1 TRBV6-2/TRBV6-3 CASSFIETGRASNEQFF TGTGCCAGCAGTTTTATCGAGACAGGGCGGGCGTCCAATGAGCAGTTCTTC